The entry below gives a single T cell receptor (beta chain) sequence along with its context. This clone has just one count. It has no known antigen specificity. At one end, the junction sequence differs from germline, possibly due to a read error. The CDR3 runs 16 residues from the cysteine to the phenylalanine. Just the 48-base CDR3 DNA is kept, in frame starting at base 1. CDR1 and CDR2 are read off the germline V gene (reference sequence) as LNHDA and SQIVND. The data are from a study of T cell responses to AZD1222 COVID-19 vaccine (dated by TCRdb to about 2021). General notes on the study: A total of 230 to 250 trial participants underwent TCR sequencing, of whom 200 to 220 had received two doses of AZD1222 and about 26 had received two doses of the MenACWY control vaccine. Trial participants were enrolled by age into 18-55, 56-69 and 70-plus year subgroups, with 148, 28 and 57 TCR-sequenced participants respectively. The investigation overall reported the following: Nearly half of unique spike-specific TCRs reportedly recognized epitopes outside regions mutated in the B.1.351 and B.1.1.7 variants. The whole spike protein was spanned by vaccine-associated CD4 TCRs, and dominant responses were seen in regions 160-218 and 743-854. Participants were mostly white British, with more females than males. The authors suggested clonal diversity may have been underestimated. Conclusions about previously exposed vaccinees are limited, since just 5 or 6 AZD1222 recipients were seropositive for SARS-CoV-2 at baseline. After two AZD1222 doses, both the breadth and the depth of spike-specific TCRs were significantly higher than at day 0 and than in MenACWY recipients. No day 14 peak-response samples were available, so repertoires were characterized only after the peak T cell response. The 56-69-year group was small, and its depth increase did not reach significance, likely because of low power.

What this sample's time point label stands for: about 28 days (+/-7) after the second vaccine dose. AZD1222 recipients given second doses at about 4 weeks or at about 12 weeks were pooled, since spike-specific TCR depth and breadth were not found to differ between the two schedules. The vaccinee samples were drawn from two UK trials, COV001 and COV002, one of which was a single-blind randomized controlled phase 2/3 trial testing AZD1222 (ChAdOx1 nCoV-19) in healthy adults. For TCRbeta chain sequencing, PBMC samples from trial participants were taken at day 0 and at day 28 after the second dose. The CDR3 regions of human TCRbeta chains were analyzed by immunosequencing. Regarding the original processing steps: Repertoire TCRs were matched against a reference library of SARS-CoV-2-specific TCRs generated with the MIRA antigen-specificity platform. Breadth meant the fraction of unique TCRs that were SARS-CoV-2-associated, whereas depth meant the fraction of total T cells that were SARS-CoV-2-associated. Using the MIRA data, every spike-specific TCR was mapped to the spike region that the TCR reacted to and assigned to either a CD4 or a CD8 class. Log10-transformed breadth and depth values were compared by one-way ANOVA with Sidak's multiple comparisons tests. In its TCRdb copy, this immuneACCESS table keeps in-frame sequences only and misses some clones. Where compared with another copy, unresolved V genes explain less than half of these, and the others have no known cause. Clone size and the V and J calls come from that table; the DNA yielded D and trimming. Across this sample there are about 56,000 clones, with 80% seen only once. The ten largest make up roughly 5.1% of the sample.

This receptor was taken from an adult who received the AZD1222 COVID-19 vaccine. The rearranged segments are TRBV19 and TRBJ1-2; perhaps TRBD1 is the D gene, with 6 bases matching. The specimen was peripheral blood, collected 28 days after the second AZD1222 dose. The nucleotides read TGTGCCAGTAGCATAGGGGGGCAGCTGGCAAGTTATGGCTACACCTTC. It translates as CASSIGGQLASYGYTF. With the rest looked up from the reference TRBV19 and TRBJ1-2 genes rather than sequenced, the full variable domain is DGGITQSPKYLFRKEGQNVTLSCEQNLNHDAMYWYRQDPGQGLRLIYYSQIVNDFQKGDIAEGYSVSREKKESFPLTVTSAQKNPTAFYLCASSIGGQLASYGYTFGSGTRLTVV.